The rows below give T cell receptor beta chains drawn from one sample of a study of blood T cells in healthy people across ages. MiXCR, run by TCRdb on the 5' RACE reads, gives a single entry per CDR3 protein. The sample includes 1.5 million to 2 million distinct CDR3 sequences, roughly 30% of them seen just once. The source material was blood. These receptors all stem from a woman in her twenties or thirties in good health. Both conserved end residues are part of each CDR3. D genes are given only for firm matches. Not all rows give a size; the values are once, few, many and, for expanded clones, a class.

CDR3 length: 15
J gene: TRBJ2-2
D gene: TRBD2
clone size: few
V gene: TRBV7-2
CDR3 protein: CASSFSGGLTGELFF
CDR3 DNA: TGTGCCAGCAGCTTTAGCGGGGGACTCACCGGGGAGCTGTTTTTT

CDR3 length: 16
J gene: TRBJ2-5
D gene: TRBD2
clone size: once
V gene: TRBV5-4
CDR3 protein: CASSTSPGLGTETQYF
CDR3 DNA: TGTGCCAGCAGCACCTCTCCGGGACTAGGGACGGAGACCCAGTACTTC

CDR3 length: 20
J gene: TRBJ2-1
D gene: TRBD2
clone size: -
V gene: TRBV5-1
CDR3 protein: CASSFIGTGLAGTLYNEQFF
CDR3 DNA: TGCGCCAGCAGTTTCATAGGGACCGGACTAGCGGGGACTCTTTACAATGAGCAGTTCTTC

CDR3 length: 15
J gene: TRBJ2-5
D gene: -
clone size: many
V gene: TRBV9
CDR3 protein: CASSVAQAGIETQYF
CDR3 DNA: TGTGCCAGCAGCGTAGCTCAGGCAGGGATAGAGACCCAGTACTTC

CDR3 length: 16
J gene: TRBJ2-7
D gene: TRBD2
clone size: few
V gene: TRBV7-8
CDR3 protein: CASSLTSPSGRYEQYF
CDR3 DNA: TGTGCCAGCAGCTTAACCTCCCCTAGCGGGCGCTACGAGCAGTACTTC

CDR3 length: 12
J gene: TRBJ2-7
D gene: -
clone size: -
V gene: TRBV30
CDR3 protein: CAWSSAYYEQYF
CDR3 DNA: TGTGCCTGGAGTAGTGCGTACTACGAGCAGTACTTC

CDR3 length: 13
J gene: TRBJ2-5
D gene: -
clone size: -
V gene: TRBV15
CDR3 protein: CATSRDRSGTQYF
CDR3 DNA: TGTGCCACCAGCAGAGATCGCTCGGGGACCCAGTACTTC

CDR3 length: 16
J gene: TRBJ2-7
D gene: -
clone size: -
V gene: TRBV5-1
CDR3 protein: CASSWALRTMPYEQYF
CDR3 DNA: TGCGCCAGCAGCTGGGCCCTACGGACTATGCCTTACGAGCAGTACTTC

CDR3 length: 15
J gene: TRBJ2-6
D gene: -
clone size: -
V gene: TRBV5-5
CDR3 protein: CASSLVVTGANFLTF
CDR3 DNA: TGTGCCAGCAGCTTGGTGGTAACTGGGGCCAACTTCCTGACTTTC

CDR3 length: 16
J gene: TRBJ2-1
D gene: -
clone size: few
V gene: TRBV6-6
CDR3 protein: CASSSNLATSYNEQFF
CDR3 DNA: TGTGCCAGCAGTTCGAATCTAGCGACCTCCTACAATGAGCAGTTCTTC

CDR3 length: 15
J gene: TRBJ2-7
D gene: -
clone size: few
V gene: TRBV5-1
CDR3 protein: CASSLVWGATYEQYF
CDR3 DNA: TGCGCCAGCAGCTTGGTGTGGGGGGCCACCTACGAGCAGTACTTC

CDR3 length: 16
J gene: TRBJ1-2
D gene: TRBD1
clone size: few
V gene: TRBV5-1
CDR3 protein: CASSRGDGQGGDGYTF
CDR3 DNA: TGCGCCAGCAGCCGTGGAGACGGACAGGGCGGAGATGGCTACACCTTC

CDR3 length: 17
J gene: TRBJ2-3
D gene: -
clone size: -
V gene: TRBV10-2
CDR3 protein: CASSDSGTWLGADTQYF
CDR3 DNA: TGCGCCAGCAGTGATTCCGGGACTTGGCTGGGGGCAGATACGCAGTATTTT

CDR3 length: 14
J gene: TRBJ2-1
D gene: -
clone size: -
V gene: TRBV7-2
CDR3 protein: CASSLYSSGAEQFF
CDR3 DNA: TGTGCCAGCAGCTTATATTCTAGTGGGGCTGAGCAGTTCTTC

CDR3 length: 14
J gene: TRBJ2-7
D gene: TRBD1
clone size: many
V gene: TRBV27
CDR3 protein: CASRQGQGDYEQYF
CDR3 DNA: TGTGCCAGCAGGCAAGGACAGGGGGACTACGAGCAGTACTTC

CDR3 length: 15
J gene: TRBJ1-3
D gene: -
clone size: few
V gene: TRBV7-9
CDR3 protein: CASSLALASGNTIYF
CDR3 DNA: TGTGCCAGCAGCTTAGCGCTGGCCTCTGGAAACACCATATATTTT

CDR3 length: 17
J gene: TRBJ1-5
D gene: -
clone size: few
V gene: TRBV9
CDR3 protein: CASSVGPPGTPNQPQHF
CDR3 DNA: TGTGCCAGCAGCGTAGGTCCCCCGGGCACCCCAAATCAGCCCCAGCATTTT

CDR3 length: 15
J gene: TRBJ2-7
D gene: -
clone size: -
V gene: TRBV7-2
CDR3 protein: CASSLWGSPYNEQYF
CDR3 DNA: TGTGCCAGCAGCTTATGGGGGAGCCCTTACAATGAGCAGTACTTC

CDR3 length: 14
J gene: TRBJ2-5
D gene: TRBD2
clone size: many
V gene: TRBV9
CDR3 protein: CASSSGTSRETQYF
CDR3 DNA: TGTGCCAGCAGCTCCGGGACTAGCCGAGAGACCCAGTACTTC

CDR3 length: 15
J gene: TRBJ2-7
D gene: TRBD1
clone size: -
V gene: TRBV7-2
CDR3 protein: CASSSWDRGKYEQYF
CDR3 DNA: TGTGCCAGCAGCTCCTGGGACAGGGGTAAATACGAGCAGTACTTC

CDR3 length: 15
J gene: TRBJ1-6
D gene: -
clone size: few
V gene: TRBV6-6
CDR3 protein: CASSYSGTENSPLHF
CDR3 DNA: TGTGCCAGCAGTTACTCCGGGACGGAAAATTCACCCCTCCACTTT

CDR3 length: 17
J gene: TRBJ1-2
D gene: TRBD1
clone size: -
V gene: TRBV6-5
CDR3 protein: CASSFYGSGQGAHGYTF
CDR3 DNA: TGTGCCAGCAGTTTTTATGGTTCTGGACAGGGGGCTCATGGCTACACCTTC

CDR3 length: 17
J gene: TRBJ2-7
D gene: -
clone size: few
V gene: TRBV11-2
CDR3 protein: CASSPLRGYPTSYEQYF
CDR3 DNA: TGTGCCAGCAGCCCCCTCCGGGGGTATCCTACCTCCTACGAGCAGTACTTC

CDR3 length: 13
J gene: TRBJ1-2
D gene: -
clone size: many
V gene: TRBV10-3
CDR3 protein: CAISDGTAFGYTF
CDR3 DNA: TGTGCCATCAGTGATGGAACTGCTTTTGGCTACACCTTC

CDR3 length: 17
J gene: TRBJ2-7
D gene: TRBD2
clone size: -
V gene: TRBV6-6
CDR3 protein: CASSYGLQGAGYYEQYF
CDR3 DNA: TGTGCCAGCAGTTACGGCCTTCAGGGAGCGGGGTACTACGAGCAGTACTTC

CDR3 length: 15
J gene: TRBJ2-7
D gene: -
clone size: many
V gene: TRBV7-9
CDR3 protein: CASSARDLAWGEQYF
CDR3 DNA: TGTGCCAGCAGCGCGAGAGACTTGGCTTGGGGCGAGCAGTACTTC

CDR3 length: 16
J gene: TRBJ2-3
D gene: TRBD1
clone size: -
V gene: TRBV7-2
CDR3 protein: CASSRRTGGYNRTQYF
CDR3 DNA: TGTGCCAGCAGCCGCCGGACAGGGGGCTATAACAGGACGCAGTATTTT

CDR3 length: 16
J gene: TRBJ2-1
D gene: -
clone size: few
V gene: TRBV7-9
CDR3 protein: CASSLSLGLEGDEQFF
CDR3 DNA: TGTGCCAGCAGCTTATCACTGGGCCTCGAAGGGGATGAGCAGTTCTTC

CDR3 length: 15
J gene: TRBJ1-4
D gene: -
clone size: once
V gene: TRBV7-9
CDR3 protein: CASSLPLQGGEKLFF
CDR3 DNA: TGTGCCAGCAGCTTACCGTTGCAGGGTGGAGAAAAACTGTTTTTT

CDR3 length: 10
J gene: TRBJ2-7
D gene: -
clone size: many
V gene: TRBV29-1
CDR3 protein: CSVVIYEQYF
CDR3 DNA: TGCAGCGTTGTGATCTACGAGCAGTACTTC

CDR3 length: 16
J gene: TRBJ2-3
D gene: TRBD1
clone size: -
V gene: TRBV28
CDR3 protein: CASSLDRVLSTDTQYF
CDR3 DNA: TGTGCCAGCAGCCTCGACAGGGTCTTATCTACAGATACGCAGTATTTT

CDR3 length: 17
J gene: TRBJ2-7
D gene: -
clone size: -
V gene: TRBV7-6
CDR3 protein: CASSPEGGQIIPGEQYF
CDR3 DNA: TGTGCCAGCAGTCCCGAGGGGGGACAAATAATCCCTGGCGAGCAGTACTTC

CDR3 length: 15
J gene: TRBJ2-5
D gene: -
clone size: -
V gene: TRBV3-1
CDR3 protein: CASSLPGQYQETQYF
CDR3 DNA: TGTGCCAGCAGCCTCCCAGGACAGTACCAAGAGACCCAGTACTTC

CDR3 length: 16
J gene: TRBJ2-5
D gene: TRBD2
clone size: once
V gene: TRBV5-6
CDR3 protein: CASSLKRGGPQETQYF
CDR3 DNA: TGTGCCAGCAGCTTGAAGCGGGGGGGTCCCCAAGAGACCCAGTACTTC

CDR3 length: 13
J gene: TRBJ2-6
D gene: -
clone size: few
V gene: TRBV3-1
CDR3 protein: CASRDGNDDVLTF
CDR3 DNA: TGTGCCAGCCGCGACGGTAACGACGACGTCCTGACTTTC

CDR3 length: 15
J gene: TRBJ2-7
D gene: -
clone size: -
V gene: TRBV6-5
CDR3 protein: CASSFSGTGTAEQYF
CDR3 DNA: TGTGCCAGCAGTTTTTCCGGGACTGGGACGGCCGAGCAGTACTTC

CDR3 length: 14
J gene: TRBJ2-1
D gene: -
clone size: -
V gene: TRBV18
CDR3 protein: CASSPSEVYNEQFF
CDR3 DNA: TGTGCCAGCTCACCATCGGAGGTCTACAATGAGCAGTTCTTC

CDR3 length: 15
J gene: TRBJ2-1
D gene: -
clone size: many
V gene: TRBV19
CDR3 protein: CASSLGTGRYNEQFF
CDR3 DNA: TGTGCCAGTAGCCTCGGGACGGGTCGTTACAATGAGCAGTTCTTC

CDR3 length: 14
J gene: TRBJ1-2
D gene: -
clone size: many
V gene: TRBV30
CDR3 protein: CAWRHGRQNYGYTF
CDR3 DNA: TGTGCCTGGAGACACGGGAGACAGAACTATGGCTACACCTTC